The clone carrying this T cell receptor (beta chain) occurred many times. Its antigen is not known. Amplification targeted TCR beta CDR3 regions from RNA transcripts. TCR CDR3 regions were first amplified by RT-PCR with HTBI primers. Using its own MiXCR run on the multiplex PCR reads, TCRdb lists one record per CDR3 protein. The sample contains about 360,000 distinct CDR3 sequences, about a fifth of which appear only once. This sample was included in a study of T cells in Graves' hyperthyroidism and ophthalmopathy. The wider study: Staff took peripheral blood when the initial diagnosis was made, before any treatment began.

V shed 3 bases and J shed 6 bases, with 10 bases lying between them. This CDR3 has 13 residues. Findings of the study overall: Researchers report that a 13 V-J model separated ophthalmopathy from stable hyperthyroidism. In blood, most of the thyroid clonotypes expanded above 0.001 were also present.

The chain carries TRBV12-3 or TRBV12-4 and TRBJ2-3; no clear D. The clonotype comes from a woman under 30 with Graves' hyperthyroidism. The sequencing input was blood. CDR3 nucleotides: TGTGCCAGCAGTTTGGTTATGGCCGATACGCAGTATTTT. Translating gives CASSLVMADTQYF.